One T cell receptor beta chain is described in this entry. This clonotype was counted a single time. The specificity of this receptor is unknown. Base qualities are not at hand, and no much larger clone is one base apart. A single read makes a weak case. The data derive from a study of CD8 T cells in Susac syndrome (dated by TCRdb to the late 2010s). For context, the study as a whole: Of the Susac syndrome patients who were sequenced, eight were in clinical remission while roughly six had clinically active disease. At blood withdrawal, Susac syndrome patients were either therapy-naive, taking corticosteroids (in some cases with IVIg as well), or taking IVIg alone. Repertoire sequencing was used to test whether CD8+ T cell activation and differentiation in Susac syndrome was antigen driven. Overall study outcomes, separate from this receptor: The TCR sequencing and HLA analysis was acknowledged to have included a relatively small number of individuals. The CD4+ T cell repertoire of patients with Susac syndrome showed no detectable clonal expansion.

Relative to germline, V is missing 8 bases and J is missing 2 bases, with 2 bases of the junction outside any gene match. The CDR1 and CDR2 encoded by the germline V gene are MNHEY and SVGAGI. The CDR3 starts with the cysteine, ends with the phenylalanine, and has 13 residues. The only DNA kept is the CDR3, 39 bases in frame from the first base. High-throughput TCR beta sequencing profiled peripheral blood CD8+ and CD4+ T cells from healthy donors, Susac syndrome patients and multiple sclerosis patients. The Susac syndrome patients fulfilled recently defined diagnostic criteria for either definite or probable disease. Bulk CD8+ and CD4+ T cells were purified by magnetic negative isolation, whereas CD8+ TEMRA cells were enriched by FACS. Blood was drawn into EDTA tubes, processed within 24 hours, and PBMCs were isolated by density gradient centrifugation. PBMCs destined for TCR sequencing were cryopreserved in liquid nitrogen and later thawed in a 37 °C water bath. Purity of sorted or isolated CD4+, CD8+ and CD8+ TEMRA cells was at least 90%.

RNA was extracted using the RNeasy kit, and roughly 0.5 to 1 microgram was reverse transcribed with random hexamers. The immunoSEQ multiplex PCR assay, which covers 54 Vbeta and 13 Jbeta segments, was used to amplify TCR beta CDR3 regions. Bias from PCR amplification was corrected by using a synthetic template baseline for primer optimization and for computational correction. Per the authors' processing: Reads were annotated to V, D and J genes per IMGT and analyzed with immunoSEQ Analyzer, keeping only productive sequences. To calculate clonality, Shannon entropy was normalized by log2 of the number of productive unique sequences and then subtracted from one. For each patient and control, public and private clones were evaluated among the 100 most prevalent clones. A clone was defined as Susac-specific if it was absent from the healthy and MS cohorts, from 950 to 1,300 published viral clones and from other ImmuneACCESS disease sequences. TCRdb's own reprocessing of the public reads used fastp at Q25 and MiXCR and kept productive beta chains. Entries that share a CDR3 protein sequence are merged under the most common genes and DNA. TCRdb, rather than the study authors, made the V and J calls. This sample holds some 200,000 distinct CDR3 sequences; around nine tenths were observed only once. The ten biggest clones cover over 0.075% of the sample.

This TCR came from a human donor with Susac syndrome. Source material: CD4+ T cells from PBMCs. In this chain, TRBV6-5 is recombined with TRBJ2-7, and 11 bases in between align with TRBD2. The DNA sequence is as follows: TGTGCCAGCCAACTAGCGGGAGCCTACGAGCAGTACTTC. Translated, this is CASQLAGAYEQYF.